Listed below are T cell receptor beta chains from one sample, sequenced in a study of chemoradiotherapy in HPV16-positive cancers. Libraries were prepared by immunoSEQ multiplex PCR; TCRdb keeps only in-frame clonotypes and omits some of them. This table has approximately 13,000 clones, approximately 89% appearing once. The material sequenced was tumor tissue, taken from a patient who underwent chemoradiotherapy. The receptors were sampled from a human donor with HPV-associated anogenital cancer. CDR3s include the opening cysteine and the closing phenylalanine or tryptophan. The order of the fields is clone size, J gene, D gene, V gene, CDR3 DNA, CDR3 protein. A D gene is named only where the DNA matches it firmly. Only part of the rows carry a size: once, few, many, or a class if the clone is expanded.

-,TRBJ2-2,-,TRBV5-1,TGCGCCAGCAGCTTGGGACAGTCCACCGGGGAGCTGTTTTTT,CASSLGQSTGELFF
-,TRBJ2-1,-,TRBV18,TGTGCCAGCTCCGAGACTACAGATTACAATGAGCAGTTCTTC,CASSETTDYNEQFF
-,TRBJ1-6,TRBD1,TRBV9,TGTGCCAGCAGCGTAGGAGGGACAGGCTATAATTCACCCCTCCACTTT,CASSVGGTGYNSPLHF
-,TRBJ1-2,TRBD1,TRBV6-1,TGTGCCAGCACCCCGGGACAGGCTAACTATGGCTACACCTTC,CASTPGQANYGYTF
-,TRBJ2-3,-,TRBV7-9,TGTGCCAGCAGTCCGGTGGGTGTGAAAGATACGCAGTATTTT,CASSPVGVKDTQYF
-,TRBJ1-1,-,TRBV7-9,TGTGCCAGCAGCTTAGGAGACAGCACTGAAGCTTTCTTT,CASSLGDSTEAFF
-,TRBJ2-2,-,TRBV9,TGTGCCAGCAGCGTGGATCCCAATCGTGCCGGGGAGCTGTTTTTT,CASSVDPNRAGELFF
-,TRBJ1-6,-,TRBV27,TGTGCCAGCACCTTCGACGGACCGTATTCACCCCTCCACTTT,CASTFDGPYSPLHF
-,TRBJ2-3,-,TRBV6-5,TGTGCCAGCAAAAGGCAGTCTACGCAGTATTTT,CASKRQSTQYF
once,TRBJ1-2,TRBD1,TRBV2,TGTGCCAGCAGGGTTGGGGGACAGGGCATTGGAAGCTATGGCTACACCTTC,CASRVGGQGIGSYGYTF
once,TRBJ1-1,-,TRBV5-6,TGTGCCAGCAGCTTGTGGGGGGGCACTGAAGCTTTCTTT,CASSLWGGTEAFF
-,TRBJ1-1,-,TRBV7-2,TGTGCCAGCAGCTTAAATAGGGGACTACAGGCTTTCTTT,CASSLNRGLQAFF
-,TRBJ1-1,-,TRBV4-3,TGCGCCAGCAGCCCCCTCCGGAACACTGAAGCTTTCTTT,CASSPLRNTEAFF
-,TRBJ2-7,-,TRBV5-1,TGCGCCAGCAGCTTGGTTCCCGGTGGGACAAGCTACGAGCAGTACTTC,CASSLVPGGTSYEQYF
-,TRBJ2-7,-,TRBV18,TGTGCCAGCTCAAGCGAGTCCTACGAGCAGTACTTC,CASSSESYEQYF
-,TRBJ1-1,-,TRBV29-1,TGCAGCGTGATGCGGAGGGAGGCTGAAGCTTTCTTT,CSVMRREAEAFF
-,TRBJ1-5,TRBD1,TRBV5-1,TGCGCCAGCAGTCAAGGGGGCACGAGCAATCAGCCCCAGCATTTT,CASSQGGTSNQPQHF
-,TRBJ2-1,TRBD1,TRBV5-1,TGCGCCAGCAGCCAACAGGGGAATGAGCAGTTCTTC,CASSQQGNEQFF
-,TRBJ2-1,TRBD2,TRBV6-5,TGTGCCAGCAGTGCCCGGAGCGGGAGGATACAGCAGTTCTTC,CASSARSGRIQQFF
-,TRBJ2-2,TRBD2,TRBV4-1,TGCGCCAGCAGCCAAACTAGCGGGAGGAACACCGGGGAGCTGTTTTTT,CASSQTSGRNTGELFF
-,TRBJ1-1,-,TRBV19,TGTGCCAGTAGTATACGGGGGGCGAGAACTGAAGCTTTCTTT,CASSIRGARTEAFF
-,TRBJ1-1,-,TRBV11-3,TGTGCCAGCAGCCCTGGTAACACTGAAGCTTTCTTT,CASSPGNTEAFF
-,TRBJ2-1,TRBD1,TRBV7-8,TGTGCCAGCAGCTCCCCATCGTCAGGGGGCATCTACAATGAGCAGTTCTTC,CASSSPSSGGIYNEQFF
-,TRBJ2-1,-,TRBV7-9,TGTGCCAGCAGCCACGGGTACGGGAATGAGCAGTTCTTC,CASSHGYGNEQFF
-,TRBJ2-3,-,TRBV19,TGTGCCAGTGGGGGAGGGGGAAGCACAGATACGCAGTATTTT,CASGGGGSTDTQYF
-,TRBJ2-7,-,TRBV11-3,TGTGCCAGCAGCTTAGATTTCAGCCCCGAGCAGTACTTC,CASSLDFSPEQYF
-,TRBJ2-3,-,TRBV15,TGTGCCACCGGCGACGGGTACACAGATACGCAGTATTTT,CATGDGYTDTQYF
-,TRBJ1-3,-,TRBV4-3,TGCGCCAGCAGCCAAGAGTTGGTCCCCCCCTCGGGAAACACCATATATTTT,CASSQELVPPSGNTIYF
-,TRBJ2-7,-,TRBV20-1,TGCAGTGCTAGCAATGGGGAGCAGTACTTC,CSASNGEQYF
-,TRBJ1-3,-,TRBV7-2,TGTGCCAGCAGTTTGACTGGCTTCTCTGGAAACACCATATATTTT,CASSLTGFSGNTIYF
once,TRBJ1-1,-,TRBV6-5,TGTGCCAGCAGTTACTACGGGCCTAACACTGAAGCTTTCTTT,CASSYYGPNTEAFF
-,TRBJ2-2,-,TRBV5-1,TGCGCCAGCAGCCTCGACAGACCGAACACCGGGGAGCTGTTTTTT,CASSLDRPNTGELFF
-,TRBJ1-6,-,TRBV10-2,TGCGCCAGCCATGGGGGTTTGGGGGGATCACCCCTCCACTTT,CASHGGLGGSPLHF
-,TRBJ2-1,-,TRBV5-4,TGTGCCAGCAGCTTGGACTCCGACAATGAGCAGTTCTTC,CASSLDSDNEQFF
-,TRBJ2-1,-,TRBV29-1,TGCAGCGTTGAGTTTAGCAGAGCAGTGAATGAGCAGTTCTTC,CSVEFSRAVNEQFF
-,TRBJ2-1,TRBD2,TRBV6-5,TGTGCCAGCAGTTACGAGGGAGGGCAGGGTGAGCAGTTCTTC,CASSYEGGQGEQFF
-,TRBJ2-5,TRBD2,TRBV30,TGTGCCTGGAGAGGACTAGCGGGAGATTTGGAGACCCAGTACTTC,CAWRGLAGDLETQYF
few,TRBJ2-5,-,TRBV7-6,TGTGCCAGCAGCTTAGAGTCGGGAGAGACCCAGTACTTC,CASSLESGETQYF
-,TRBJ2-1,-,TRBV25-1,TGTGCCAGCAGTGAATCTATAATTCAGTTCTTC,CASSESIIQFF
-,TRBJ2-2,-,TRBV30,TGTGCCTGGAGTGTACTCATCACCGGGGAGCTGTTTTTT,CAWSVLITGELFF
-,TRBJ2-1,-,TRBV30,TGTGCCTGGAGTGCTTACAATGAGCAGTTCTTC,CAWSAYNEQFF
-,TRBJ1-4,TRBD1,TRBV7-6,TGTGCCAGCAGCCCCCGGACAGGGAGGAGGGAAAAACTGTTTTTT,CASSPRTGRREKLFF
-,TRBJ2-3,TRBD2,TRBV9,TGTGCCAGCAGCGACCAGCGGGAGGGCCTTGTGGATACGCAGTATTTT,CASSDQREGLVDTQYF